This TCR beta chain was obtained from a study of T cells in Graves' hyperthyroidism and ophthalmopathy. On the study more broadly: Blood from the periphery was taken at initial diagnosis, before any treatment.

In this sample, this clonotype turned up many times. No antigen is known for it. Study results and limitations: Ophthalmopathy cases were set apart from stable hyperthyroidism by a 13 V-J model.

With a duration under 2 months, the hyperthyroidism was newly diagnosed in patients aged 18 to 65. The source material, RNA transcripts, was used to amplify TCR beta CDR3 regions. A first-round RT-PCR of the TCR CDR3 used the HTBI primer set. TCRdb recomputed calls from the multiplex PCR reads with MiXCR, one row per CDR3 protein. The data hold fewer than 200,000 distinct CDR3 sequences, with around 8.9% observed a single time. This CDR3 comprises 15 residues. Looked up from germline, CDR1 is MNHNS and CDR2 is SASEGT. Trimming shortened V by 8 bases and J by 2 bases, and 17 bases separated the two germline ends.

The genes are TRBV6-1 and TRBJ2-3; D gene unclear. Sequenced input: blood. The source of this sequence is a woman in her late teens or twenties with Graves' hyperthyroidism that later progressed to Graves' ophthalmopathy. CDR3 residues: CASLWAPTATDTQYF. The CDR3 region has the DNA TGTGCCAGCCTCTGGGCGCCAACAGCCACAGATACGCAGTATTTT.